A single sample gave rise to the 29 T cell receptor beta chains below, sequenced in a study of shared clonotypes between healthy human individuals. Sequenced by immunoSEQ multiplex PCR; TCRdb stores in-frame clones only, minus some. The sample comprises about 500,000 clones, roughly four fifths of which are singletons, and around 13% rests with the top ten. Sequencing was performed on PBMCs. These receptor sequences come from a woman in her forties in good health. Some clones in this sample may be carry-over from other donors' samples.

The chain carries TRBV5-1 and TRBJ2-7, with 10 bases identical to TRBD2. This CDR3 is 16 amino acids long. V lost 1 base, J lost 5 bases, and 9 bases stayed unmatched. Germline V gives CDR1 SGHRS, CDR2 YFSETQ. CDR3 bases: TGCGCCAGCAGCTTGTTACTAGCGGGAATAGGAGACGAGCAGTACTTC. Translated: CASSLLLAGIGDEQYF.

This chain joins TRBV6-5 and TRBJ2-7; TRBD1 agrees at 8 bases. J lost 2 bases, V lost 4 bases, and 4 bases had no gene match. CDR3 length: 14 residues. Germline CDR1 and CDR2: MNHEY and SVGAGI. The CDR3 DNA is TGTGCCAGCAGTTCGACAGGGGCCCCCTACGAGCAGTACTTC. It translates to CASSSTGAPYEQYF.

As DNA, the CDR3 is TGTGCCAGCAGCTGGCTAGCGACCTCCTACGAGCAGTACTTC. Translation gives CASSWLATSYEQYF. The V gene is TRBV5-5, the J gene TRBJ2-7, with a weak D call TRBD2 (6 bases). With 3 bases removed from V and 0 bases from J, the gap between germline ends came to 10 bases. This CDR3 has 14 residues. Germline CDR1 and CDR2: SGHKS and YYEKEE (reference sequence).

The chain is built from TRBV18 and TRBJ2-1; D is perhaps TRBD2 (5 bases). V lost 6 bases to trimming and J lost 0 bases, with 18 bases between them. Germline loops: CDR1 KGHSH, CDR2 LQKENI. The CDR3 totals 17 residues. The CDR3 nucleotides read TGTGCCAGCTCTCCCAACTTACTAGTTAACTCCTACAATGAGCAGTTCTTC. It encodes CASSPNLLVNSYNEQFF.

The rearrangement joins TRBV11-2 to TRBJ2-1; unclear D gene. The length of the CDR3 is 11 residues. Trimming shortened V by 1 base and J by 12 bases, and 7 bases separated the two germline ends. Germline-derived CDR1 and CDR2 are SGHAT and FQNNGV. The CDR3 spells CASSLASGQFF. CDR3 nucleotide sequence: TGTGCCAGCAGCTTAGCCTCCGGGCAGTTCTTC.

The CDR3 here is CAISERRTGSNEKLFF. The CDR3 bases are TGTGCCATCAGTGAGAGAAGGACAGGTTCTAATGAAAAACTGTTTTTT. The chain employs TRBV10-3 and TRBJ1-4; 7 nucleotides line up with TRBD1. The V segment lost 2 bases and the J segment 3 bases; nucleotides outside the gene matches: 6. The CDR3 has 16 residues. Germline V CDR1 and CDR2: ENHRY, SYGVKD.

The chain employs TRBV5-1 and TRBJ2-1; 8 bases agree with TRBD2. The germline CDR1 and CDR2 sequences are SGHRS and YFSETQ. The CDR3 loop spans 15 amino acids. V trimming: 1 base; J trimming: 9 bases; junction bases outside the gene matches: 9. The CDR3 DNA is TGCGCCAGCAGCTTGAGCGGGTACCGGGGGGGTGAGCAGTTCTTC. It translates to CASSLSGYRGGEQFF.

This clone was counted a few times. The J gene is TRBJ1-2, the V gene TRBV18, with 9 bases fitting TRBD1. The CDR3 runs to 15 residues. From germline, CDR1 is KGHSH and CDR2 LQKENI. The V gene end was trimmed by 4 bases and the J gene end by 0 bases; junction bases not matched to a gene: 3. The CDR3: CASSQDRGSNYGYTF. CDR3 nucleotide sequence: TGTGCCAGCTCACAGGACAGGGGATCTAACTATGGCTACACCTTC.

This clone was seen only once. Germline and junction disagree at one end, which may indicate a read error. The chain links TRBV7-7 to TRBJ2-1; TRBD1 might be the D (5 bases). CDR1 SSHAT and CDR2 FNYEAQ come from the germline V gene (reference sequence). The CDR3 runs 15 residues. CDR3 DNA: TGTGCTAGCAGCTTAGACCAGGGATCCTACAATGAGCAGTTCTTC. Protein sequence: CASSLDQGSYNEQFF. The entire variable domain, with the rest obtained from reference TRBV7-7 and TRBJ2-1, is as follows: GAGVSQSPRYKVTKRGQDVTLRCDPISSHATLYWYQQALGQGPEFLTYFNYEAQPDKSGLPSDRFSAERPEGSISTLTIQRTEQRDSAMYRCASSLDQGSYNEQFFGPGTRLTVL.

The V call is TRBV7-3, the J call TRBJ2-1; 12 nucleotides match TRBD2. This CDR3 region has 16 residues. Per the germline V gene, CDR1 is SGHTA and CDR2 is FQGTGA. V shed 5 bases and J 2 bases; nucleotides not matched to a gene: 4. The CDR3 spells CASSPRTSGAYNEQFF. CDR3 coding DNA: TGTGCCAGCAGCCCGCGGACTAGCGGGGCCTACAATGAGCAGTTCTTC.

DNA for the CDR3: TGTGCCACCAGCAGAGTCAGGGAAGAAAAACTGTTTTTT. Protein product: CATSRVREEKLFF. This chain uses TRBV15 with TRBJ1-4, with a weak D call TRBD1 (5 bases). This CDR3 has 13 amino acids. CDR1 and CDR2 (germline): LNHNV, YYDKDF (reference sequence). Trimming removed 1 base at V and 8 bases at J, with 8 bases between. Together with reference TRBV15 and TRBJ1-4, the CDR3 gives the full variable domain: DAMVIQNPRYQVTQFGKPVTLSCSQTLNHNVMYWYQQKSSQAPKLLFHYYDKDFNNEADTPDNFQSRRPNTSFCFLDIRSPGLGDTAMYLCATSRVREEKLFFGSGTQLSVL.

The gene calls are TRBV4-2 and TRBJ2-7, with TRBD1 matching 7 bases. With V trimmed by 0 bases and J by 2 bases, 7 bases remained unmatched. The CDR3 spans 16 residues. The germline CDR1 and CDR2 sequences are LGHNA and YNFKEQ. The CDR3: CASSQEISQGAYEQYF. The CDR3 coding sequence is TGTGCCAGCAGCCAAGAAATCAGTCAGGGGGCCTACGAGCAGTACTTC.

A note on this clone: A far more abundant clone sits one base away, making this likely a read error. The chain joins TRBV7-8 to TRBJ2-7; D not resolved. The CDR3 runs 15 residues. The germline V gene encodes CDR1 SGHVS and CDR2 FQNEAQ. Trimming took 6 bases from V and 5 from J, leaving 20 bases between them. The CDR3 DNA is TGTGCCAGCAGTTTCCTCCGCTACTCACCCCACGAGCAGTACTTC. This encodes CASSFLRYSPHEQYF.

This clone was recorded many times. This sample includes further DNA sequences coding for the same CDR3. The gene calls are TRBV6-1 and TRBJ2-3; 8 bases line up with TRBD2. The germline gives CDR1 MNHNS, CDR2 SASEGT. The CDR3 has 15 amino acids. J gave up 7 bases and V 0 bases, and 6 bases lay outside the gene matches. CDR3 DNA: TGTGCCAGCAGTGAAGCGGCGATAGCGGGAAATACGCAGTATTTT. Protein: CASSEAAIAGNTQYF.

The genes are TRBV19 and TRBJ1-6; TRBD1 is a possible D gene (6 bases). This CDR3 spans 12 amino acids. V gave up 10 bases and J gave up 7 bases, with 11 bases separating them. Germline V gives CDR1 LNHDA, CDR2 SQIVND (reference sequence). Written as DNA, the CDR3 is TGTGCCACAGGGGACCAGAATTCACCCCTCCACTTT. Its translation: CATGDQNSPLHF.

Of note for this clone: This sequence is one base from a far larger clone and is likely a read error. The chain links TRBV15 to TRBJ2-6; D is perhaps TRBD1 (6 bases). The CDR3 length is 17 residues. Germline assignment: CDR1 LNHNV and CDR2 YYDKDF (reference sequence). The CDR3 sequence is CAASREGQGSGANVLTF. The CDR3 nucleotides are TGTGCCGCCAGCAGAGAAGGGCAGGGGTCTGGGGCCAACGTCCTGACTTTC.

The chain couples TRBV7-6 to TRBJ2-7, with 9 positions matching TRBD1. Germline CDR1 is SGHVS and CDR2 is FNYEAQ. Trimming at V came to 5 bases and at J to 4 bases, leaving 6 bases not matched to a gene. The CDR3 consists of 14 residues. CDR3 bases: TGTGCCAGCAGCGCCGGGACAGGGCGTTACGAGCAGTACTTC. This codes for CASSAGTGRYEQYF.

This clone came up a few times. This chain uses TRBV27 with TRBJ2-5; D is ambiguous. Judging by the DNA end, TRBJ2-7 fits better; the J call may be wrong. CDR1 is MNHEY, CDR2 SMNVEV, per germline (reference sequence). The CDR3 extends over 12 amino acids. The CDR3: CASSGGAYEQYF. The CDR3, as DNA: TGTGCCAGCAGTGGTGGGGCCTACGAGCAGTACTTC.

In regard to this clone: With a far larger clone one base away, a read error is the likely cause. V gene TRBV9 combines with J gene TRBJ2-1; 8 bases agree with TRBD2. This CDR3 is built from 15 residues. V gave up 5 bases and J gave up 6 bases; unmatched junction bases: 10. Germline lookup yields CDR1 SGDLS and CDR2 YYNGEE. The CDR3: CASSHRREVPNEQFF. The CDR3 DNA is TGTGCCAGCAGTCACAGGCGGGAGGTTCCCAATGAGCAGTTCTTC.

V and J are TRBV28 and TRBJ2-7, with D perhaps matching TRBD1 (6 bases). This CDR3 comprises 14 residues. CDR1 and CDR2 (germline): MDHEN, SYDVKM. V was pared by 7 bases and J by 0 bases, with 13 bases between. The CDR3 DNA reads as TGTGCCAGCAAACCCGACAGGACCTCCTACGAGCAGTACTTC. Protein product: CASKPDRTSYEQYF.

The chain uses TRBV7-9 and TRBJ2-1; no definite D call. CDR1 is SEHNR, CDR2 FQNEAQ, per germline (reference sequence). V was shortened by 2 bases and J by 6 bases, with 11 bases between the two germline ends. The CDR3 covers 14 residues. The CDR3: CASSLIVGGNEQFF. The CDR3 nucleotides are TGTGCCAGCAGCTTAATCGTGGGTGGCAATGAGCAGTTCTTC.

The J gene is TRBJ2-7, the V gene TRBV30; D is undetermined. Germline V gene data show CDR1 as GTSNPN and CDR2 as SVGIG (reference sequence). Between the trimmed V and J ends, which lost 5 bases and 2 bases, there was a span of 16 bases. This CDR3 has 14 amino acids. The CDR3 protein is CAWGSFRGTYEQYF. CDR3 DNA sequence: TGTGCCTGGGGATCGTTTCGAGGTACCTACGAGCAGTACTTC. The full variable domain, completed using reference TRBV30 and TRBJ2-7, is SQTIHQWPATLVQPVGSPLSLECTVEGTSNPNLYWYRQAAGRGLQLLFYSVGIGQISSEVPQNLSASRPQDRQFILSSKKLLLSDSGFYLCAWGSFRGTYEQYFGPGTRLTVT.

This clone was observed a handful of times. The rearrangement links TRBV10-1 to TRBJ2-5; 7 positions match TRBD2. The CDR3 consists of 16 residues. Germline values: CDR1 WNHNN, CDR2 SYGVQD (reference sequence). V lost 2 bases, J lost 5 bases, and 11 bases stayed unmatched. This chain's CDR3 is CASSEGVCGSGETQYF. The CDR3 DNA follows: TGCGCCAGCAGTGAGGGGGTGTGCGGGAGTGGGGAGACCCAGTACTTC.

This clone was detected many times. The rearrangement joins TRBV10-3 to TRBJ1-2, with 8 bases identical to TRBD1. CDR3 size: 16 residues. CDR1 ENHRY and CDR2 SYGVKD come from the germline V gene. Unmatched junction bases numbered 9, after V lost 3 bases and J lost 3 bases. The CDR3 DNA reads as TGTGCCATCAGTGACAAAGTTGCGACAGGGGACTATGGCTACACCTTC. Translated, it gives CAISDKVATGDYGYTF.

Worth noting for this clone: Being one base from a much bigger clone, this may be a read error. Other DNA sequences of this sample code for an identical CDR3. For the CDR3, the DNA is TGTGCCATCGCTGGAGGAGACCTCTCCTACGAGCAGTACTTC. Protein: CAIAGGDLSYEQYF. The chain has TRBV10-3 and TRBJ2-7, with D maybe TRBD2 (5 bases). The V gene lost 8 bases and the J gene lost 0 bases, with 14 bases spanning the gap. Germline loops: CDR1 ENHRY, CDR2 SYGVKD. The CDR3 is 14 residues long.

This sequence joins TRBV6-1 and TRBJ2-7; 11 bases fit TRBD1. CDR3 length: 13 residues. Germline V gene lookup returns CDR1 MNHNS and CDR2 SASEGT. The J segment lost 4 bases and the V segment lost 6 bases, leaving 2 bases of the junction unmatched. CDR3: CASRDRGQYEQYF. The CDR3 DNA reads as TGTGCCAGCAGGGACAGGGGGCAGTACGAGCAGTACTTC.

Notes on this clone: A far bigger clonotype differs at one base, so this is likely a read error. CDR3 amino acids: CSVNEQVVGEAFF. In DNA, the CDR3 is TGCAGCGTTAACGAACAGGTAGTCGGCGAAGCTTTCTTT. V gene TRBV29-1 combines with J gene TRBJ1-1; possibly TRBD1 for D (5 bases). Trimming shortened V by 5 bases and J by 8 bases, and 18 bases separated the two germline ends. This CDR3 spans 13 amino acids. Germline V gene lookup returns CDR1 SQVTM and CDR2 ANQGSEA.

The V call is TRBV5-1, the J call TRBJ2-7; 11 bases agree with TRBD1. The CDR3 is 17 residues long. Germline trimming cut 4 bases from V and 0 bases from J; bases unmatched to any gene: 9. CDR1 and CDR2 from the germline V gene are SGHRS and YFSETQ. DNA of the CDR3: TGCGCCAGCAGCCCGGACAGGGGGCTGCTTTTCTCCTACGAGCAGTACTTC. Amino acids: CASSPDRGLLFSYEQYF.

This clone has more than one count but fewer than ten. V gene TRBV7-9 combines with J gene TRBJ1-3, with a possible D match to TRBD1 (5 bases). The CDR3 covers 16 residues. The V gene's germline CDR1 is SEHNR and CDR2 FQNEAQ (reference sequence). Trimming shortened V by 3 bases and J by 2 bases, and 14 bases separated the two germline ends. The CDR3 nucleotides read TGTGCCAGCAGCTTTCGTAGTTCAGGGACTGGAAACACCATATATTTT. Its protein is CASSFRSSGTGNTIYF.